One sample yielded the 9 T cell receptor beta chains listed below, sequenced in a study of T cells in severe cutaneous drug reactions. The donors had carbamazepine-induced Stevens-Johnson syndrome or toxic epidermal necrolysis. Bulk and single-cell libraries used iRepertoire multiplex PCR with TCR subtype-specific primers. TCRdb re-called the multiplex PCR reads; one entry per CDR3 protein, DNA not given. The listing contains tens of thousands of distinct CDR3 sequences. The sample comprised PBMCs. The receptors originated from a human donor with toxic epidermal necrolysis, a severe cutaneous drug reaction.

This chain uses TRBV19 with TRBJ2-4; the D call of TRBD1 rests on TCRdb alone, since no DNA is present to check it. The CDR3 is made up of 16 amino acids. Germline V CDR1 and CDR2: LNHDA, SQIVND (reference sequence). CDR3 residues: CASSFDPTGAKNIQYF.

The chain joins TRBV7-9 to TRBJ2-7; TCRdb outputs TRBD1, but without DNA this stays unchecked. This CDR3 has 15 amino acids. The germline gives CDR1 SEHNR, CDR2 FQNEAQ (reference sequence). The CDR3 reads CASSPRVDRPYEQYF. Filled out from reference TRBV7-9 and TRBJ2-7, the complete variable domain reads DTGVSQNPRHKITKRGQNVTFRCDPISEHNRLYWYRQTLGQGPEFLTYFQNEAQLEKSRLLSDRFSAERPKGSFSTLEIQRTEQGDSAMYLCASSPRVDRPYEQYFGPGTRLTVT.

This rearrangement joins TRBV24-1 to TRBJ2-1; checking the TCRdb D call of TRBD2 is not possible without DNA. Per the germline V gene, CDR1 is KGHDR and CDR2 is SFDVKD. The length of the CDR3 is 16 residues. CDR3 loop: CATSDRLAGDYNEQFF.

The CDR3 loop is CASSETAQETQYF. This chain uses TRBV10-2 with TRBJ2-5. CDR1 is WSHSY and CDR2 is SAAADI in the germline V gene. CDR3 length: 13 residues.

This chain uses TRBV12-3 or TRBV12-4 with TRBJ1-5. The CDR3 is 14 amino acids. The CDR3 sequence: CASSLPGGNQPQHF.

This CDR3 reads CSSRPTSGTSETQYF. The J gene is TRBJ2-5, the V gene TRBV29-1; TCRdb indicates TRBD2, and absent DNA this call remains unverified. Germline V CDR1 and CDR2: SQVTM, ANQGSEA. The CDR3 contains 15 residues. Full variable domain (missing parts from reference TRBV29-1 and TRBJ2-5): SAVISQKPSRDICQRGTSLTIQCQVDSQVTMMFWYRQQPGQSLTLIATANQGSEATYESGFVIDKFPISRPNLTFSTLTVSNMSPEDSSIYLCSSRPTSGTSETQYFGPGTRLLVL.

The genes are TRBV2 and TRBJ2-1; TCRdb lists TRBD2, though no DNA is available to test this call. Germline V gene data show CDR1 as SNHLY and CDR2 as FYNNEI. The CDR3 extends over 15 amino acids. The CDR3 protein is CASRAGLAEYNEQFF.

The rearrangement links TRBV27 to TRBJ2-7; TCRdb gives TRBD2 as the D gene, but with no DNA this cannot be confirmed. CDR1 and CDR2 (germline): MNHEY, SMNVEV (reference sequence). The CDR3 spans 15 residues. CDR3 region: CASSLTAGGLPEQYF.

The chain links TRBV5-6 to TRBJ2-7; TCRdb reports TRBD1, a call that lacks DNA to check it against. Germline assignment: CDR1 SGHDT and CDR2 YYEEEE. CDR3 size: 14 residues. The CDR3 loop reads CASSTLTGGGEQYF.